These 24 T cell receptor beta chains share one sample of origin, sequenced in a study of shared clonotypes between healthy human individuals (dated by TCRdb to the early 2020s). Library construction relied on the immunoSEQ multiplex PCR assay. Not all clones reach the TCRdb copy of this immuneACCESS table, which keeps in-frame sequences only. Checked studies attribute under half of the gap to unresolved V genes and leave the rest unexplained. For this sample the table gives over a million clones, of which about four fifths were detected only once. The ten largest clones capture approximately 0.56% of the sample. Sequencing used memory CD4+ T cells from PBMCs. The sample's cell subset or site label, in plain terms: CD45RA-negative fraction. The receptors were sampled from a man younger than 35 in good health. Some clones in this sample may be carry-over from other donors' samples.

This clone has more than one count but fewer than ten. V gene TRBV2 combines with J gene TRBJ1-1; no clear D. CDR3 length: 11 amino acids. V lost 4 bases and J 3 bases, leaving 3 bases between the germline ends. Germline CDR1 reads SNHLY; CDR2 reads FYNNEI. The CDR3 is CASSVHTEAFF. The CDR3 DNA reads as TGTGCCAGCAGTGTCCACACTGAAGCTTTCTTT.

CDR3 sequence reads: CASSIVGGSTGELFF. The CDR3 DNA follows: TGTGCCAGTAGTATAGTAGGAGGTAGCACCGGGGAGCTGTTTTTT. V gene TRBV19 combines with J gene TRBJ2-2; D perhaps matches TRBD2 (5 bases). This CDR3 is built from 15 residues. The V gene lost 1 base and the J gene lost 4 bases, with 10 bases spanning the gap. CDR1 is LNHDA and CDR2 is SQIVND in the germline V gene (reference sequence).

CDR3 loop: CASSYLTGEGGYTF. The DNA for the CDR3 is TGTGCCAGCAGTTACCTTACAGGGGAGGGTGGCTACACCTTC. The rearrangement links TRBV6-5 to TRBJ1-2; TRBD1 aligns across 7 bases. The CDR3 length is 14 residues. Trimming took 2 bases from V and 7 from J; bases not matched to a gene: 7. Germline V CDR1 and CDR2: MNHEY, SVGAGI.

The V call is TRBV5-6, the J call TRBJ2-5; D uncertain. This CDR3 spans 15 amino acids. Germline V lookup: CDR1 SGHDT, CDR2 YYEEEE. V was trimmed by 3 bases and J by 3 bases, leaving 15 bases between them. The CDR3 region has the DNA TGTGCCAGCAGCTCGTCCAGGTTTGCTGAAGAGACCCAGTACTTC. Its protein is CASSSSRFAEETQYF.

V gene TRBV19 combines with J gene TRBJ1-5; D unclear. CDR1 is LNHDA, CDR2 SQIVND, per germline (reference sequence). Trimming took off 2 bases at V and 4 bases at J, with 15 bases between the two ends. The CDR3 loop spans 16 amino acids. CDR3 DNA: TGTGCCAGTAGTATAAGGGCGGCCGGCCTAAATCAGCCCCAGCATTTT. As protein: CASSIRAAGLNQPQHF.

This clone was detected once. The V call is TRBV30, the J call TRBJ1-4; the D is unclear. The germline V gene has CDR1 GTSNPN and CDR2 SVGIG (reference sequence). The V end was cut by 2 bases, the J end by 8 bases, with 9 bases between. The CDR3 length is 12 residues. The CDR3 DNA sequence: TGTGCCTGGAGTATGCGGCTCGAAAAACTGTTTTTT. Its protein product is CAWSMRLEKLFF. Supplemented by reference TRBV30 and TRBJ1-4, the full variable domain reads SQTIHQWPATLVQPVGSPLSLECTVEGTSNPNLYWYRQAAGRGLQLLFYSVGIGQISSEVPQNLSASRPQDRQFILSSKKLLLSDSGFYLCAWSMRLEKLFFGSGTQLSVL.

J is TRBJ1-2 and V is TRBV5-8, with 9 bases aligning to TRBD1. Germline loops: CDR1 SGHTS, CDR2 YDEGEE. V trimming: 3 bases; J trimming: 8 bases; junction bases outside the gene matches: 14. The CDR3 consists of 16 residues. CDR3 in DNA: TGTGCCAGCAGCTCGAACACAGGGGGCGAAATGGGCGGCTACACCTTC. This gives the protein CASSSNTGGEMGGYTF.

The rearrangement links TRBV7-8 to TRBJ1-3; D may be TRBD1 (5 bases). CDR1 SGHVS and CDR2 FQNEAQ come from the germline V gene. This CDR3 has 17 residues. The V end lost 2 bases, the J end lost 0 bases, and 14 bases lay between the germline ends. This chain's CDR3 is CASSLFRTPSSGNTIYF. DNA for the CDR3: TGTGCCAGCAGCTTATTCAGGACACCGAGCTCTGGAAACACCATATATTTT.

The chain joins TRBV28 to TRBJ2-1; TRBD2 agrees at 7 bases. The CDR3 extends over 15 amino acids. Losses at the gene ends were 3 bases for V and 9 bases for J; bases not matched to a gene: 11. Germline CDR1 MDHEN, CDR2 SYDVKM. CDR3 region: CASSLAGDRIPEQFF. Here the CDR3 DNA reads TGTGCCAGCAGTTTGGCGGGAGATAGGATCCCTGAGCAGTTCTTC.

This clone has a single count. V and J are TRBV19 and TRBJ1-4; no firm D call. The CDR3 is 11 residues long. In germline, CDR1 is LNHDA, CDR2 SQIVND (reference sequence). With 6 bases removed from V and 8 bases from J, the gap between germline ends came to 7 bases. The CDR3 nucleotides read TGTGCCAGTAGCACCGTCGAAAAACTGTTTTTT. Translation: CASSTVEKLFF. Supplemented by reference TRBV19 and TRBJ1-4, the full variable domain reads DGGITQSPKYLFRKEGQNVTLSCEQNLNHDAMYWYRQDPGQGLRLIYYSQIVNDFQKGDIAEGYSVSREKKESFPLTVTSAQKNPTAFYLCASSTVEKLFFGSGTQLSVL.

The sample holds many counts of this clone. The chain carries TRBV11-2 and TRBJ2-5; 11 bases are shared with TRBD2. V lost 4 bases, J lost 4 bases, and 14 bases stayed unmatched. The CDR3 spans 18 residues. Per the germline V gene, CDR1 is SGHAT and CDR2 is FQNNGV. The CDR3 DNA reads TGTGCCAGCAGCTCTCCGGGACTAGCGGAGGCGTGGATAGAGACCCAGTACTTC. It is translated as CASSSPGLAEAWIETQYF.

This rearrangement joins TRBV5-6 to TRBJ1-2; D not resolved. The germline gives CDR1 SGHDT, CDR2 YYEEEE. Trimming removed 4 bases from V and 2 bases from J, with 21 bases in between. The CDR3 is made up of 17 amino acids. The CDR3 nucleotides are TGTGCCAGCAGCCCCTGGTGGGTGGTACAGACCAACTATGGCTACACCTTC. Encoded protein: CASSPWWVVQTNYGYTF.

This clone showed up just once. This chain uses TRBV5-4 with TRBJ1-2; no reliable D call. V was pared by 4 bases and J by 0 bases, with 10 bases between. The germline V gene encodes CDR1 SGHNT and CDR2 YYREEE (reference sequence). The CDR3 covers 14 residues. DNA for the CDR3: TGTGCCAGCAGCCCGTTCGGGGCTAACTATGGCTACACCTTC. Protein sequence: CASSPFGANYGYTF.

This clone was detected once. The CDR3 bases are TGTGCCAGCAGCTTAGCGCACAGCGGGAGGGCCGGGTACACCGGGGAGCTGTTTTTT. Its translation: CASSLAHSGRAGYTGELFF. This chain joins TRBV7-9 and TRBJ2-2; 10 nucleotides agree with TRBD2. V dropped 0 bases and J dropped 3; count of bases not matched to a gene: 10. CDR3 size: 19 residues. Germline-derived CDR1 and CDR2 are SEHNR and FQNEAQ (reference sequence).

Concerning this clone itself: The same CDR3 arises from other DNA sequences in this sample as well. The chain carries TRBV5-1 and TRBJ2-6, with D possibly matching TRBD2 (6 bases). Germline CDR1 SGHRS, CDR2 YFSETQ. The V end lost 3 bases, the J end lost 1 base, and 8 bases lay between the germline ends. The length of the CDR3 is 15 residues. The CDR3 bases are TGCGCCAGCAGCTCCGGGGGTTCTGGGGCCAACGTCCTGACTTTC. This sequence encodes CASSSGGSGANVLTF.

This chain uses TRBV5-1 with TRBJ1-1, with no clear D. The V gene's germline CDR1 is SGHRS and CDR2 YFSETQ. This CDR3 spans 17 amino acids. With 4 bases removed from V and 0 bases from J, the gap between germline ends came to 19 bases. The CDR3 here is CASSVAGIRSMNTEAFF. The DNA of the CDR3 is TGCGCCAGCAGCGTAGCCGGGATTCGCTCCATGAACACTGAAGCTTTCTTT.

This clone appeared a single time. V and J are TRBV28 and TRBJ2-3; 7 nucleotides agree with TRBD1. CDR3 size: 14 residues. From germline, CDR1 is MDHEN and CDR2 SYDVKM. The junction had 9 bases not matched to a gene; V was cut back by 6 bases and J by 6 bases. This CDR3 is CASRVDRTYDTQYF. The CDR3 bases are TGTGCCAGCAGAGTGGACAGGACGTATGATACGCAGTATTTT.

The V call is TRBV28, the J call TRBJ1-5; 7 nucleotides agree with TRBD1. CDR3 length equals 13 residues. Trimming removed 4 bases from V and 5 bases from J; junction bases left unmatched: 2. Germline CDR1 is MDHEN and CDR2 is SYDVKM. CDR3 loop: CASSSTGDQPQHF. The CDR3 nucleotides are TGTGCCAGCAGTTCAACAGGGGATCAGCCCCAGCATTTT.

The V and J genes are TRBV6-5 and TRBJ2-7; the D call may be TRBD1 or TRBD2 (5 bases each). Germline CDR1 MNHEY, CDR2 SVGAGI. This CDR3 comprises 15 residues. Trimming took off 0 bases at V and 2 bases at J, with 11 bases between the two ends. CDR3 in DNA: TGTGCCAGCAGTTACTCTAGGGACGGACCCTACGAGCAGTACTTC. Translated: CASSYSRDGPYEQYF.

V gene TRBV28 combines with J gene TRBJ2-7; D unresolved. The length of the CDR3 is 13 residues. Germline-derived CDR1 and CDR2 are MDHEN and SYDVKM. V lost 7 bases and J lost 7, with 17 bases in between. CDR3 sequence: CASKGEGRREQYF. The CDR3 DNA is TGTGCCAGCAAAGGTGAAGGACGAAGGGAGCAGTACTTC.

The V call is TRBV6-4, the J call TRBJ2-1, with 15 nucleotides matching TRBD2. The CDR3 totals 15 residues. CDR1 is MRHNA, CDR2 SNTAGT, per germline. Trimming removed 6 bases from V and 15 bases from J; junction bases left unmatched: 12. CDR3 sequence (DNA): TGTGCCAGCAGGCAAACCCTGGGACTAGCGGGAGGTTTGTTCTTC. Translating it yields CASRQTLGLAGGLFF.

The chain recombines TRBV25-1 with TRBJ2-4; 8 nucleotides line up with TRBD1. CDR3 length: 16 residues. Germline CDR1 reads MGHDK; CDR2 reads SYGVNS. The V segment lost 3 bases and the J segment 5 bases; nucleotides outside the gene matches: 9. The CDR3 protein is CASSDHRSDRENIQYF. CDR3 nucleotides: TGTGCCAGCAGTGACCACAGGTCGGACAGGGAAAACATTCAGTACTTC.

The chain uses TRBV27 and TRBJ2-7, with D perhaps matching TRBD1 (5 bases). There are 14 residues in the CDR3. V was trimmed by 6 bases and J by 9 bases, leaving 21 bases between them. CDR1 is MNHEY, CDR2 SMNVEV, per germline (reference sequence). This CDR3 is CASRSTPQRGWQYF. The CDR3 DNA sequence: TGTGCCAGCAGGTCCACCCCCCAAAGGGGATGGCAGTACTTC.

The chain uses TRBV4-1 and TRBJ2-1; 10 positions match TRBD1. This CDR3 contains 15 residues. Germline CDR1 MGHRA, CDR2 YSYEKL. Trimming took 4 bases from V and 6 from J; bases not matched to a gene: 6. As DNA, the CDR3 is TGCGCCAGCAGCCCAGGACAGGGGGGGGCCAATGAGCAGTTCTTC. Protein sequence: CASSPGQGGANEQFF.